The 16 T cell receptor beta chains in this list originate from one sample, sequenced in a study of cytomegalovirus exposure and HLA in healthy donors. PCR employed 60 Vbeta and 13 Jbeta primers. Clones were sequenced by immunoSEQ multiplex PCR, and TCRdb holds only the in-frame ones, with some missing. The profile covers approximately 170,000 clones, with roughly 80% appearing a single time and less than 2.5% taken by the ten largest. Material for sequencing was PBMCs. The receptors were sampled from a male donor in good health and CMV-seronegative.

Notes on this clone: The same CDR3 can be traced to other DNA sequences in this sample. The CDR3 loop is CASSLYRTNEKLFF. CDR3 nucleotide sequence: TGCGCCAGCAGCTTGTATAGAACCAATGAAAAACTGTTTTTT. The V call is TRBV5-1, the J call TRBJ1-4; D is undetermined. Germline CDR1 is SGHRS and CDR2 is YFSETQ. Trimming stripped 1 base from V and 5 bases from J, with 9 bases between. This CDR3 is built from 14 residues.

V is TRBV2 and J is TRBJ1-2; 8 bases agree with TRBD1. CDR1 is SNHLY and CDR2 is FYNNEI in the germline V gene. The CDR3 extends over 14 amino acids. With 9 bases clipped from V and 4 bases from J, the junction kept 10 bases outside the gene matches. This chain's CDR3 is CASLDRGTTYGYTF. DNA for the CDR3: TGTGCCAGTTTAGACAGGGGTACTACCTATGGCTACACCTTC.

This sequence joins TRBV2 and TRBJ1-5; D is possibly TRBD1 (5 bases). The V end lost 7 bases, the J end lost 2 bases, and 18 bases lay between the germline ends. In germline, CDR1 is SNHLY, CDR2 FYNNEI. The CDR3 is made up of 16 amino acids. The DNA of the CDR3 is TGTGCCAGCACGGGGCCGGGAGTAAGGGGCAATCAGCCCCAGCATTTT. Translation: CASTGPGVRGNQPQHF.

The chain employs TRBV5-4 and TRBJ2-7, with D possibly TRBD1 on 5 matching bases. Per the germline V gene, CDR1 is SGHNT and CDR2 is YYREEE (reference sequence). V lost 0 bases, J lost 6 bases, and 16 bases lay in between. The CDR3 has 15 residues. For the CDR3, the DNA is TGTGCCAGCAGCTTGGAAAACAGGTGGAAGAGCGAGCAGTACTTC. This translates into CASSLENRWKSEQYF. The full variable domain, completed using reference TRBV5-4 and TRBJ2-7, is ETGVTQSPTHLIKTRGQQVTLRCSSQSGHNTVSWYQQALGQGPQFIFQYYREEENGRGNFPPRFSGLQFPNYSSELNVNALELDDSALYLCASSLENRWKSEQYFGPGTRLTVT.

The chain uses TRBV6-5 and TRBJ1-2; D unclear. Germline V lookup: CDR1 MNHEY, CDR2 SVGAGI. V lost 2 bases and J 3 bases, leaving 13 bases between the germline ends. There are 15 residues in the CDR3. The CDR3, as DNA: TGTGCCAGCAGTTACCGTGGGAGGAATGACTATGGCTACACCTTC. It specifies CASSYRGRNDYGYTF.

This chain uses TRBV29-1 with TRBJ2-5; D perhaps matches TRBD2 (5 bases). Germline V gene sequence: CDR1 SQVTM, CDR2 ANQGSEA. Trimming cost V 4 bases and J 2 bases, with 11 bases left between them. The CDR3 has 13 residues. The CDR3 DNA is TGCAGCGTTGTCCCGGGGATGCAAGAGACCCAGTACTTC. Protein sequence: CSVVPGMQETQYF. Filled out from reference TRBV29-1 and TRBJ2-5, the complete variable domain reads SAVISQKPSRDICQRGTSLTIQCQVDSQVTMMFWYRQQPGQSLTLIATANQGSEATYESGFVIDKFPISRPNLTFSTLTVSNMSPEDSSIYLCSVVPGMQETQYFGPGTRLLVL.

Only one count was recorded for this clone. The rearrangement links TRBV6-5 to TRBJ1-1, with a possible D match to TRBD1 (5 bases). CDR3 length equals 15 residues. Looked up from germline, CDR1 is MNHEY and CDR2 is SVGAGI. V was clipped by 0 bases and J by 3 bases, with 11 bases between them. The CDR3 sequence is CASSYSNRRYTEAFF. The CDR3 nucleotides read TGTGCCAGCAGTTACTCGAACAGGCGCTACACTGAAGCTTTCTTT.

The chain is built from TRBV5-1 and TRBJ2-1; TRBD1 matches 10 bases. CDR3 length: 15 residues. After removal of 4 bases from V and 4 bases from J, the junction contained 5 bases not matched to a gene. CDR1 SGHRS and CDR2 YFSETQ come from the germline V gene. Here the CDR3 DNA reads TGCGCCAGCAGCCCGGGACAGGGGCCGTACAATGAGCAGTTCTTC. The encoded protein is CASSPGQGPYNEQFF.

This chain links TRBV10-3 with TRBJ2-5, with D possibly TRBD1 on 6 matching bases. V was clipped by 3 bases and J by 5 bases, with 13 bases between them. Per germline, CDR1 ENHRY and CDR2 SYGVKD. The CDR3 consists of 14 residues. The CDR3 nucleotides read TGTGCCATCAGTGAAACAGGGTCCCAGGAGACCCAGTACTTC. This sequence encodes CAISETGSQETQYF.

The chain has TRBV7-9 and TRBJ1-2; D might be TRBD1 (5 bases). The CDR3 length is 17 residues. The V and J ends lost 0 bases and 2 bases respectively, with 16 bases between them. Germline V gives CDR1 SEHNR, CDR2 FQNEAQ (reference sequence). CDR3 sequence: CASSLALGPGTNYGYTF. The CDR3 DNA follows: TGTGCCAGCAGCTTAGCGCTGGGGCCCGGAACCAACTATGGCTACACCTTC.

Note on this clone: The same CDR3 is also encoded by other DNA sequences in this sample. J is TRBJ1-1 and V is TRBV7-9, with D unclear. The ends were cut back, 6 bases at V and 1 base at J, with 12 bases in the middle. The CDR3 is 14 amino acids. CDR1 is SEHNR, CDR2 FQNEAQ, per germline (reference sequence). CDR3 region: CASRPEGENTEAFF. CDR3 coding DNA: TGTGCCAGCAGACCCGAGGGAGAGAACACTGAAGCTTTCTTT.

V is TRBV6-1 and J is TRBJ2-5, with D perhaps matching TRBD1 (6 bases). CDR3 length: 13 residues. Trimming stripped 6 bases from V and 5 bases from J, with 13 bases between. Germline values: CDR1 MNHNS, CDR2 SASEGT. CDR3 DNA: TGTGCCAGCAGAGCCACCAGGGGTGAGACCCAGTACTTC. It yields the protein CASRATRGETQYF.

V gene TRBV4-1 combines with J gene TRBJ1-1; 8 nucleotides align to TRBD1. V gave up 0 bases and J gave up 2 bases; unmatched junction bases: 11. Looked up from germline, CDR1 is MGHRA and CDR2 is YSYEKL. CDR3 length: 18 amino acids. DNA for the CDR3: TGCGCCAGCAGCCAAGAGATTCCAGGGGGCCGAATTAACACTGAAGCTTTCTTT. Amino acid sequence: CASSQEIPGGRINTEAFF.

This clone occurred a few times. CDR3 loop: CSAGGGTSETQYF. CDR3 bases: TGCAGCGCAGGGGGCGGCACGAGTGAGACCCAGTACTTC. The chain employs TRBV29-1 and TRBJ2-5; TRBD1 matches 8 bases. There are 13 residues in the CDR3. The trim removed 7 bases at V and 5 bases at J, leaving 9 bases unmatched. Germline-derived CDR1 and CDR2 are SQVTM and ANQGSEA.

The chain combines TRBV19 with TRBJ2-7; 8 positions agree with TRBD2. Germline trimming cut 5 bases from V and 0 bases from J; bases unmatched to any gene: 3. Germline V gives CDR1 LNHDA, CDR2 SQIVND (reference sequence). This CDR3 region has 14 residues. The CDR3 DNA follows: TGTGCCAGTAGTGGTAGCGGGAACTCCTACGAGCAGTACTTC. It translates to CASSGSGNSYEQYF.

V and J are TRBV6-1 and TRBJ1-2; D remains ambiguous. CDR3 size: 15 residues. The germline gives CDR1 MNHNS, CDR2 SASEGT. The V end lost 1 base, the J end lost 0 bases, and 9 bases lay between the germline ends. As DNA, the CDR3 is TGTGCCAGCAGTGAAGGAGGCTTACCTAACTATGGCTACACCTTC. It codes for CASSEGGLPNYGYTF.